These T cell receptor beta chains were read from a single sample in a study of CD8+ T cells in alopecia areata. Data came from immunoSEQ multiplex PCR; TCRdb stores just in-frame clones and leaves some out. The table lists some 220,000 clones, 50% to 60% of them singletons. The source was CD4+ T cells sorted from blood, collected at week 4, from a patient treated with tofacitinib. Receptors were obtained from a human donor with alopecia areata. CDR3s include the opening cysteine and the closing phenylalanine or tryptophan. The D gene is left open where the match is weak. Size is omitted from some rows. Given values are once, few, many or a class for expanded clones.

D: -; length: 15; size: -; J: TRBJ2-5; V: TRBV6-5; CDR3: CASSPNGSPVETQYF; DNA: TGTGCCAGCAGTCCCAATGGGTCCCCGGTGGAGACCCAGTACTTC
D: TRBD1; length: 15; size: -; J: TRBJ2-7; V: TRBV5-1; CDR3: CASSFNRDRIHEQYF; DNA: TGCGCCAGCAGCTTCAACCGGGACAGGATTCACGAGCAGTACTTC
D: -; length: 11; size: -; J: TRBJ2-7; V: TRBV29-1; CDR3: CSVVGAYEQYF; DNA: TGCAGCGTTGTCGGGGCCTACGAGCAGTACTTC
D: -; length: 13; size: -; J: TRBJ1-6; V: TRBV9; CDR3: CASSADNNSPLHF; DNA: TGTGCCAGCAGCGCCGATAATAATTCACCCCTCCACTTT
D: -; length: 16; size: -; J: TRBJ2-3; V: TRBV15; CDR3: CATSRGIIKDTDTQYF; DNA: TGTGCCACCAGCAGAGGGATAATAAAGGATACAGATACGCAGTATTTT
D: -; length: 14; size: -; J: TRBJ1-1; V: TRBV6-5; CDR3: CASSYADQGAEAFF; DNA: TGTGCCAGCAGTTACGCCGACCAAGGGGCTGAAGCTTTCTTT
D: -; length: 15; size: many; J: TRBJ2-6; V: TRBV7-6; CDR3: CASSLRGAGANVLTF; DNA: TGTGCCAGCAGCTTACGGGGGGCCGGGGCCAACGTCCTGACTTTC
D: -; length: 13; size: -; J: TRBJ2-7; V: TRBV15; CDR3: CATSRAREYEQYF; DNA: TGTGCCACCAGCAGAGCCAGGGAGTACGAGCAGTACTTC
D: -; length: 15; size: -; J: TRBJ2-7; V: TRBV6-5; CDR3: CASSYSPGNSYEQYF; DNA: TGTGCCAGCAGTTACTCCCCAGGCAACTCCTACGAGCAGTACTTC
D: TRBD1; length: 15; size: -; J: TRBJ2-3; V: TRBV5-1; CDR3: CASSLKGGGTDTQYF; DNA: TGCGCCAGCAGCTTGAAAGGGGGCGGCACAGATACGCAGTATTTT
D: -; length: 15; size: -; J: TRBJ1-1; V: TRBV18; CDR3: CASSPSRGGYAEAFF; DNA: TGTGCCAGCTCACCTTCCCGCGGCGGGTACGCTGAAGCTTTCTTT
D: -; length: 11; size: -; J: TRBJ2-7; V: TRBV6-5; CDR3: CASSDAGEQYF; DNA: TGTGCCAGCAGTGACGCGGGGGAGCAGTACTTC
D: -; length: 15; size: -; J: TRBJ2-5; V: TRBV15; CDR3: CATSMILGSLMSQYF; DNA: TGTGCCACCAGCATGATTCTGGGGAGTTTGATGTCCCAGTACTTC
D: -; length: 16; size: -; J: TRBJ2-7; V: TRBV6-6; CDR3: CASSYSSGAWADEQYF; DNA: TGTGCCAGCAGTTACTCGTCGGGGGCCTGGGCCGACGAGCAGTACTTC
D: -; length: 13; size: few; J: TRBJ2-7; V: TRBV6-1; CDR3: CASSAGPFYEQYF; DNA: TGTGCCAGCAGCGCAGGACCCTTCTACGAGCAGTACTTC
D: -; length: 15; size: -; J: TRBJ2-3; V: TRBV7-9; CDR3: CASSVTAGGTDTQYF; DNA: TGTGCCAGCAGCGTAACGGCAGGGGGCACAGATACGCAGTATTTT
D: -; length: 12; size: -; J: TRBJ2-7; V: TRBV29-1; CDR3: CSVEEQGGEQYF; DNA: TGCAGCGTTGAAGAACAGGGGGGGGAGCAGTACTTC
D: -; length: 15; size: -; J: TRBJ1-2; V: TRBV5-1; CDR3: CASSLEQENNYGYTF; DNA: TGCGCCAGCAGCTTGGAACAGGAAAATAACTATGGCTACACCTTC
D: -; length: 11; size: -; J: TRBJ2-3; V: TRBV9; CDR3: CASGLTDTQYF; DNA: TGTGCCTCAGGGCTCACAGATACGCAGTATTTT
D: TRBD1; length: 15; size: -; J: TRBJ1-5; V: TRBV5-6; CDR3: CASSIGQGGYQPQHF; DNA: TGTGCCAGCAGCATCGGACAGGGGGGATATCAGCCCCAGCATTTT
D: TRBD1; length: 17; size: -; J: TRBJ1-6; V: TRBV4-3; CDR3: CASSQDARTGTNSPLHF; DNA: TGCGCCAGCAGCCAAGATGCCCGGACAGGGACGAATTCACCCCTCCACTTT
D: -; length: 11; size: -; J: TRBJ2-7; V: TRBV29-1; CDR3: CSVEGPYEQYF; DNA: TGCAGCGTTGAAGGGCCCTACGAGCAGTACTTC
D: TRBD1; length: 15; size: -; J: TRBJ2-1; V: TRBV27; CDR3: CASTFRGLGNYEQFF; DNA: TGTGCCAGCACATTCAGGGGGCTGGGAAACTATGAGCAGTTCTTC
D: TRBD1; length: 14; size: -; J: TRBJ1-2; V: TRBV18; CDR3: CASSPQGQFQGYTF; DNA: TGTGCCAGCTCACCCCAGGGACAGTTCCAAGGCTACACCTTC
D: -; length: 16; size: once; J: TRBJ1-4; V: TRBV5-1; CDR3: CASSLGVTPDNEKLFF; DNA: TGCGCCAGCAGCTTGGGAGTGACCCCCGATAATGAAAAACTGTTTTTT
D: -; length: 13; size: few; J: TRBJ1-5; V: TRBV2; CDR3: CASNLNVNQPQHF; DNA: TGTGCCAGCAACTTGAACGTCAATCAGCCCCAGCATTTT
D: -; length: 13; size: -; J: TRBJ2-2; V: TRBV6-5; CDR3: CASSYNGAGELFF; DNA: TGTGCCAGCAGTTACAATGGAGCCGGGGAGCTGTTTTTT
D: -; length: 12; size: -; J: TRBJ2-1; V: TRBV7-2; CDR3: CASSPGRREQFF; DNA: TGTGCCAGCAGCCCAGGGCGCAGGGAGCAGTTCTTC
D: -; length: 13; size: few; J: TRBJ1-2; V: TRBV29-1; CDR3: CSVGPARAYGYTF; DNA: TGCAGCGTTGGACCCGCCAGGGCGTATGGCTACACCTTC
D: -; length: 16; size: -; J: TRBJ1-1; V: TRBV9; CDR3: CASSAYRTPLNTEAFF; DNA: TGTGCCAGCAGCGCGTATAGGACACCCCTCAACACTGAAGCTTTCTTT
D: -; length: 13; size: -; J: TRBJ2-1; V: TRBV7-7; CDR3: CASSPQQGNEQFF; DNA: TGTGCCAGCAGCCCTCAACAGGGAAATGAGCAGTTCTTC
D: -; length: 12; size: -; J: TRBJ2-1; V: TRBV9; CDR3: CASSVAYNEQFF; DNA: TGTGCCAGCAGCGTAGCTTACAATGAGCAGTTCTTC
D: -; length: 15; size: few; J: TRBJ2-7; V: TRBV27; CDR3: CASSFQGRAAYEQYF; DNA: TGTGCCAGCAGTTTCCAGGGGAGAGCTGCCTACGAGCAGTACTTC
D: TRBD2; length: 17; size: -; J: TRBJ2-5; V: TRBV5-1; CDR3: CASSLVGLAGGQETQYF; DNA: TGCGCCAGCAGCTTGGTTGGACTAGCGGGGGGCCAAGAGACCCAGTACTTC
D: -; length: 12; size: -; J: TRBJ1-2; V: TRBV19; CDR3: CASRLDDYGYTF; DNA: TGTGCCAGTAGGCTGGACGACTATGGCTACACCTTC
D: -; length: 14; size: few; J: TRBJ2-3; V: TRBV30; CDR3: CAWKMAGVTDTQYF; DNA: TGTGCCTGGAAGATGGCCGGGGTGACAGATACGCAGTATTTT
D: TRBD1; length: 11; size: -; J: TRBJ1-1; V: TRBV29-1; CDR3: CSVEEDRKAFF; DNA: TGCAGCGTTGAAGAGGACAGGAAAGCTTTCTTT
D: -; length: 15; size: few; J: TRBJ2-3; V: TRBV9; CDR3: CASSVGLASTDTQYF; DNA: TGTGCCAGCAGCGTAGGGTTAGCTAGCACAGATACGCAGTATTTT
D: -; length: 13; size: -; J: TRBJ1-1; V: TRBV30; CDR3: CAWSWSSWTEAFF; DNA: TGTGCCTGGAGTTGGTCTAGCTGGACTGAAGCTTTCTTT
D: TRBD1; length: 15; size: few; J: TRBJ2-7; V: TRBV5-8; CDR3: CASSLSGGSSYEQYF; DNA: TGTGCCAGCAGCTTGTCAGGGGGCTCCTCCTACGAGCAGTACTTC
D: -; length: 12; size: -; J: TRBJ2-4; V: TRBV30; CDR3: CAWSENKNIQYF; DNA: TGTGCCTGGAGCGAGAACAAAAACATTCAGTACTTC
D: -; length: 14; size: -; J: TRBJ2-3; V: TRBV30; CDR3: CAWDEGPNTDTQYF; DNA: TGTGCCTGGGACGAAGGGCCGAACACAGATACGCAGTATTTT
D: -; length: 13; size: few; J: TRBJ1-2; V: TRBV25-1; CDR3: CASSPGVGYGYTF; DNA: TGTGCCAGCAGCCCAGGGGTAGGGTATGGCTACACCTTC
D: -; length: 13; size: -; J: TRBJ2-7; V: TRBV30; CDR3: CAWSAGISYEQYF; DNA: TGTGCCTGGTCCGCGGGCATATCCTACGAGCAGTACTTC
D: TRBD2; length: 14; size: few; J: TRBJ2-3; V: TRBV7-3; CDR3: CASSSSGVTDTQYF; DNA: TGTGCCAGCAGTTCCAGCGGGGTCACAGATACGCAGTATTTT
D: -; length: 15; size: -; J: TRBJ2-4; V: TRBV5-4; CDR3: CASSEQGQNSNIQYF; DNA: TGTGCCAGCAGCGAACAGGGTCAAAACTCAAACATTCAGTACTTC
D: -; length: 13; size: -; J: TRBJ2-5; V: TRBV5-1; CDR3: CASSPGTVETQYF; DNA: TGCGCCAGCAGCCCGGGGACGGTAGAGACCCAGTACTTC
D: TRBD1; length: 14; size: -; J: TRBJ2-7; V: TRBV2; CDR3: CASMGQGANFEQYF; DNA: TGTGCCAGCATGGGACAGGGGGCTAACTTCGAGCAGTACTTC
D: TRBD2; length: 14; size: -; J: TRBJ2-7; V: TRBV29-1; CDR3: CSVEVGGVSYEQYF; DNA: TGCAGCGTTGAAGTTGGGGGGGTCTCCTACGAGCAGTACTTC
D: -; length: 11; size: -; J: TRBJ1-2; V: TRBV20-1; CDR3: CSAQVGAGYTF; DNA: TGCAGTGCCCAGGTGGGGGCCGGCTACACCTTC
D: -; length: 15; size: once; J: TRBJ1-5; V: TRBV7-2; CDR3: CASSFQGRNNQPQHF; DNA: TGTGCCAGCAGCTTTCAGGGACGGAATAATCAGCCCCAGCATTTT
D: -; length: 18; size: -; J: TRBJ1-5; V: TRBV5-6; CDR3: CASSLAGTSFRWNQPQHF; DNA: TGTGCCAGCAGCTTGGCCGGGACATCTTTTCGTTGGAATCAGCCCCAGCATTTT
D: -; length: 13; size: -; J: TRBJ2-3; V: TRBV25-1; CDR3: CASSEQQGSVQYF; DNA: TGTGCCAGCAGTGAACAACAGGGAAGTGTGCAGTATTTT
D: -; length: 15; size: once; J: TRBJ1-5; V: TRBV2; CDR3: CASSQDSRSNQPQHF; DNA: TGTGCCAGCAGTCAAGACAGTCGAAGCAATCAGCCCCAGCATTTT
D: -; length: 17; size: -; J: TRBJ1-5; V: TRBV23-1; CDR3: CASSQGLAVTGNQPQHF; DNA: TGCGCCAGCAGTCAAGGGTTGGCAGTCACAGGGAATCAGCCCCAGCATTTT
D: -; length: 13; size: -; J: TRBJ1-1; V: TRBV29-1; CDR3: CSVGLGVHTEAFF; DNA: TGCAGCGTTGGGCTGGGGGTTCACACTGAAGCTTTCTTT
D: -; length: 11; size: -; J: TRBJ1-1; V: TRBV5-6; CDR3: CASSQGSEAFF; DNA: TGTGCCAGCAGCCAAGGGTCTGAAGCTTTCTTT
D: TRBD2; length: 15; size: few; J: TRBJ2-4; V: TRBV15; CDR3: CATSRDLTGEGIQYF; DNA: TGTGCCACCAGCAGAGATCTAACCGGGGAGGGCATTCAGTACTTC
D: -; length: 11; size: few; J: TRBJ2-7; V: TRBV2; CDR3: CASSGSREQYF; DNA: TGTGCCAGCAGTGGCTCTCGAGAGCAGTACTTC
D: -; length: 13; size: -; J: TRBJ1-6; V: TRBV2; CDR3: CASSAPENSPLHF; DNA: TGTGCCAGCAGTGCCCCAGAGAATTCACCCCTCCACTTT